This TCR beta chain derives from a study of blood T cell repertoires in COVID-19. Overall study context: Some COVID-19 samples were acute and others convalescent; all came from the United States, Italy and Spain. T cells, B-cell-depleted T cells, or PBMCs provided the cDNA or gDNA that served as material.

Trimming removed 12 bases at V and 4 bases at J, with 14 bases between. The germline V gene encodes CDR1 KGHDR and CDR2 SFDVKD. The CDR3 has 12 amino acids. Sequencing was performed with immunoSEQ multiplex PCR; in TCRdb, only in-frame clones are kept and a portion is missing. The table records about 260,000 clones, about nine tenths of them present only once. Sequencing was performed on peripheral blood. This chain joins TRBV24-1 and TRBJ1-2, with D unresolved. The receptor was isolated from a man aged 55 to 70 who had recovered from COVID-19. CDR3 nucleotides: TGTGCCTCCTCGTCGTACAGCTATGGCTACACCTTC. As protein: CASSSYSYGYTF.